This T cell receptor beta chain was obtained from a study of T cell repertoires in cytomegalovirus infection (dated by TCRdb to the late 2010s). Some background on the complete study: Donor HLA type was relevant to the analysis, as public TCR beta signatures indicated carriage of CMV infection together with the matching HLA type.

There are many counts of this clonotype. Its antigen is currently not known. It has no much larger one-base neighbor in the sample; base qualities were not kept. This sample was sequenced with an Illumina HiSeq 1500. Using fastp at Q25 and MiXCR, TCRdb reprocessed the public reads and kept productive beta chains. For every CDR3 protein sequence, its rows merge into one entry that carries the most common genes and DNA. Within this sample are under 350,000 distinct CDR3 sequences, with around 9.6% of them counted one time only. The ten most abundant clones make up less than 3% of the sample. Taken from the germline V gene, the CDR1 and CDR2 loops are SNHLY and FYNNEI. The CDR3 runs 11 amino acids, cysteine and phenylalanine included. CDR3 DNA only is kept here, 33 bases in frame from base 1. The trim is 8 bases for V and 7 bases for J, with a gap of 11 bases between the germline ends. Broad study findings and their caveats: In both this cohort and an independent cohort of 300 to 450 donors, the cumulative frequency of public TCR beta family members distinguished carriers of CMV infection plus the relevant HLA type. In the ex vivo response, HLA-C-restricted CMV-specific TCR beta clonotypes were dominant, and in two of eight donors the single most frequent clonotype came from this HLA-C-restricted group.

The sequenced sample was PBMCs. The chain uses TRBV2 and TRBJ2-5; a tentative D match to TRBD2 spans 7 bases. This receptor was taken from a human donor in good health (CMV status not recorded). Some clones in this sample may be carry-over from other donors' samples. The CDR3: CASLRGGTQYF. The sequenced DNA is TGTGCCAGCCTGAGGGGGGGGACCCAGTACTTC. Full variable domain (CDR3 extended with the reference TRBV2 and TRBJ2-5 proteins): EPEVTQTPSHQVTQMGQEVILRCVPISNHLYFYWYRQILGQKVEFLVSFYNNEISEKSEIFDDQFSVERPDGSNFTLKIRSTKLEDSAMYFCASLRGGTQYFGPGTRLLVL.